The 30 T cell receptor beta chains below come from one sample, sequenced in a study of blood T cell repertoires in COVID-19. TCRdb's table, derived via immunoSEQ multiplex PCR, lists solely in-frame clones and lacks some. The sample holds 300,000 to 400,000 clones; around 88% are singletons and the top ten take around 1.6%. Material: peripheral blood. The receptors derive from a woman aged 25 to 39 with COVID-19, enrolled during active disease.

The chain is built from TRBV5-4 and TRBJ2-3; 9 bases are shared with TRBD1. This CDR3 has 16 residues. The V gene end was trimmed by 4 bases and the J gene end by 2 bases; junction bases not matched to a gene: 8. Germline V lookup: CDR1 SGHNT, CDR2 YYREEE (reference sequence). CDR3 nucleotide sequence: TGTGCCAGCAGCCCGGGACAGGGAGAGTTCACAGATACGCAGTATTTT. Its protein product is CASSPGQGEFTDTQYF.

The DNA of the CDR3 is TGCAGCGTTGAGGAGGGAGGGTTGGGATATGGCTACACCTTC. This encodes CSVEEGGLGYGYTF. This chain links TRBV29-1 with TRBJ1-2, with D hard to call. Germline loops: CDR1 SQVTM, CDR2 ANQGSEA. The CDR3 loop spans 14 amino acids. V was pared by 3 bases and J by 5 bases, with 16 bases between.

The chain combines TRBV2 with TRBJ1-1; D is ambiguous. The CDR3 totals 13 residues. The V end lost 3 bases, the J end lost 6 bases, and 11 bases lay between the germline ends. Germline lookup yields CDR1 SNHLY and CDR2 FYNNEI. CDR3 in DNA: TGTGCCAGCAGTGACGAGTATTTCGCTGAAGCTTTCTTT. This sequence encodes CASSDEYFAEAFF.

The chain uses TRBV13 and TRBJ1-2; TRBD1 agrees at 9 bases. With V trimmed by 5 bases and J by 7 bases, 14 bases remained unmatched. Germline CDR1 reads PRHDT; CDR2 reads FYEKMQ (reference sequence). The CDR3 sequence is 16 residues long. The CDR3 loop is CASSPSSRDRVGGYTF. The CDR3 nucleotides read TGTGCCAGCAGCCCTAGTTCTCGGGACAGGGTCGGTGGCTACACCTTC.

The chain employs TRBV28 and TRBJ2-4, with TRBD2 identical over 11 bases. Per germline, CDR1 MDHEN and CDR2 SYDVKM. The V segment lost 5 bases and the J segment 2 bases; nucleotides outside the gene matches: 5. The CDR3 length is 16 residues. The CDR3 sequence is CASSVVAGGPKNIQYF. As DNA, the CDR3 is TGTGCCAGCAGTGTGGTAGCGGGGGGGCCCAAAAACATTCAGTACTTC.

The chain links TRBV4-2 to TRBJ1-1, with D unresolved. The CDR3 totals 15 residues. Germline loops: CDR1 LGHNA, CDR2 YNFKEQ. V was trimmed by 0 bases and J by 4 bases, leaving 12 bases between them. The CDR3 DNA reads TGTGCCAGCAGCCAAGATCCCCAGGCGAGCACTGAAGCTTTCTTT. This gives the protein CASSQDPQASTEAFF.

The chain combines TRBV6-5 with TRBJ2-7, with 9 bases that match TRBD1. After removal of 8 bases from V and 2 bases from J, the junction contained 10 bases not matched to a gene. This CDR3 has 15 residues. CDR1 MNHEY and CDR2 SVGAGI come from the germline V gene. The CDR3 region is CASAPRGTGTYEQYV. The CDR3, as DNA: TGTGCCAGCGCCCCAAGGGGGACAGGGACCTACGAGCAGTACGTC.

Of note for this clone: A much larger clone lies one base from this, so it may be a read error. This CDR3 is CASSLVRNTGELFF. CDR3 DNA: TGTGCCAGCAGCTTAGTTAGAAACACCGGGGAGCTGTTTTTT. The J gene is TRBJ2-2, the V gene TRBV11-2, with D unresolved. This CDR3 is 14 amino acids long. Germline values: CDR1 SGHAT, CDR2 FQNNGV. The germline V and J ends were trimmed by 1 base and 2 bases, with 5 bases remaining between them.

The gene calls are TRBV28 and TRBJ1-1; D unresolved. The V end lost 0 bases, the J end lost 2 bases, and 7 bases lay between the germline ends. The CDR3 loop spans 14 amino acids. CDR1 and CDR2 (germline): MDHEN, SYDVKM. CDR3 loop: CASSLWAVNTEAFF. The CDR3 DNA sequence: TGTGCCAGCAGTTTATGGGCAGTTAACACTGAAGCTTTCTTT.

V usage is TRBV27 and J usage is TRBJ2-7; the D gene is possibly TRBD1 (6 bases). Germline V gene data show CDR1 as MNHEY and CDR2 as SMNVEV (reference sequence). CDR3 length equals 12 residues. Deletions cut 5 bases from V and 6 bases from J, with 11 bases between. The CDR3: CASSRDNSEQYF. The CDR3 nucleotides read TGTGCCAGCAGTCGGGACAACTCCGAGCAGTACTTC.

The chain carries TRBV30 and TRBJ2-5; possible D gene TRBD2, 5 bases. V was trimmed by 2 bases and J by 4 bases, leaving 11 bases between them. This CDR3 has 13 amino acids. Germline CDR1 reads GTSNPN; CDR2 reads SVGIG (reference sequence). The CDR3 nucleotides read TGTGCCTGGAGTTCGGGATTTCGAGAGACCCAGTACTTC. Translated, it gives CAWSSGFRETQYF.

The chain combines TRBV5-1 with TRBJ2-3; D not certain. Germline values: CDR1 SGHRS, CDR2 YFSETQ. This CDR3 region has 15 residues. V was clipped by 1 base and J by 2 bases, with 11 bases between them. CDR3 sequence reads: CASSLQEVPTDTQYF. The CDR3, as DNA: TGCGCCAGCAGCTTGCAAGAGGTACCCACAGATACGCAGTATTTT.

The chain carries TRBV9 and TRBJ2-1, with TRBD2 identical over 11 bases. The CDR3 is 15 amino acids. V lost 0 bases, J lost 5 bases, and 1 base stayed unmatched. Germline V gene sequence: CDR1 SGDLS, CDR2 YYNGEE. CDR3 nucleotides: TGTGCCAGCAGCGTAGCTAGCGGGGGGCACAATGAGCAGTTCTTC. Its translation is CASSVASGGHNEQFF.

This clone was counted once. The chain joins TRBV6-5 to TRBJ1-1, with D possibly being TRBD1 (5 bases). The CDR3 extends over 15 amino acids. The germline gives CDR1 MNHEY, CDR2 SVGAGI. V gave up 5 bases and J gave up 7 bases, with 20 bases separating them. In DNA, the CDR3 is TGTGCCAGCAGTCACCTGTCTGGAGGGGACGATGAAGCTTTCTTT. Protein sequence: CASSHLSGGDDEAFF.

In DNA, the CDR3 is TGTGCCAGCAGTCCGGGACAAGGTTACGAGCAGTACTTC. Translating gives CASSPGQGYEQYF. The rearrangement links TRBV28 to TRBJ2-7, with D perhaps matching TRBD1 (6 bases). The V end was cut by 5 bases, the J end by 4 bases, with 12 bases between. The CDR3 extends over 13 amino acids. The germline V gene encodes CDR1 MDHEN and CDR2 SYDVKM.

This clone has a single count. The rearrangement joins TRBV20-1 to TRBJ1-1; no clear D. Trimming cost V 3 bases and J 13 bases, with 12 bases left between them. Germline V lookup: CDR1 DFQATT, CDR2 SNEGSKA (reference sequence). The CDR3 loop spans 10 amino acids. The CDR3 nucleotides read TGCAGTGCTAGGGAGAATCCCAGTTTCTTT. Translation: CSARENPSFF.

V is TRBV4-1 and J is TRBJ2-3, with a possible D match to TRBD2 (5 bases). This CDR3 spans 15 amino acids. Looked up from germline, CDR1 is MGHRA and CDR2 is YSYEKL. Trimming took 1 base from V and 4 from J, leaving 12 bases between them. The DNA of the CDR3 is TGCGCCAGCAGCCAAGTTGTATCCGGGGCAGATACGCAGTATTTT. Amino acids: CASSQVVSGADTQYF.

The chain couples TRBV19 to TRBJ2-3; TRBD2 aligns across 8 bases. This CDR3 is built from 17 residues. Per germline, CDR1 LNHDA and CDR2 SQIVND (reference sequence). The V gene end was trimmed by 5 bases and the J gene end by 2 bases; junction bases not matched to a gene: 12. The CDR3 sequence: CASSSTGTRRTTDTQYF. The CDR3 DNA sequence: TGTGCCAGTAGTTCAACCGGGACTAGGCGGACCACAGATACGCAGTATTTT.

The chain's CDR3 is CASSLNSNYGYTF. CDR3 bases: TGTGCCAGCAGCTTAAACAGTAACTATGGCTACACCTTC. The chain is built from TRBV7-2 and TRBJ1-2; D uncertain. The germline V gene encodes CDR1 SGHTA and CDR2 FQGNSA. The CDR3 covers 13 residues. The V and J ends lost 2 bases and 1 base respectively, with 5 bases between them.

The chain recombines TRBV1 with TRBJ1-5. TRBV1 is assigned pseudogene status. The CDR3 length is 13 residues. CDR3 DNA sequence: TGCACTATGGGAGATGCCGGGTCTCCGCCCCAGCATTTT. Translating gives CTMGDAGSPPQHF.

This rearrangement joins TRBV6-5 to TRBJ2-4, with D tentatively TRBD2 (5 bases). Trimming stripped 2 bases from V and 0 bases from J, with 11 bases between. The CDR3 is 16 amino acids. Germline values: CDR1 MNHEY, CDR2 SVGAGI. The CDR3 region is CASSYGGSVAKNIQYF. CDR3 DNA sequence: TGTGCCAGCAGTTACGGCGGGTCAGTAGCCAAAAACATTCAGTACTTC.

The chain is built from TRBV6-6 and TRBJ1-3; weak D call: TRBD1 (5 bases). From germline, CDR1 is MNHNY and CDR2 SVGAGI (reference sequence). CDR3 length: 13 residues. V gave up 6 bases and J gave up 4 bases, with 10 bases separating them. This CDR3 is CASRLDSGNTIYF. In DNA form, the CDR3 reads TGTGCCAGCAGATTAGACAGCGGAAACACCATATATTTT.

Only a few counts were recorded for this clone. The chain joins TRBV7-2 to TRBJ1-5; D perhaps matches TRBD1 (5 bases). Looked up from germline, CDR1 is SGHTA and CDR2 is FQGNSA. Deletions cut 10 bases from V and 4 bases from J, with 17 bases between. This CDR3 is built from 14 residues. The CDR3: CATECRTQNQPQHF. CDR3 coding DNA: TGTGCCACCGAATGTCGGACACAAAATCAGCCCCAGCATTTT.

The CDR3 here is CASSISGQRRYGYTF. The CDR3 nucleotides read TGTGCCAGCAGCATCTCGGGACAGAGACGCTATGGCTACACCTTC. The rearrangement uses TRBV27 and TRBJ1-2; 7 bases line up with TRBD1. In germline, CDR1 is MNHEY, CDR2 SMNVEV (reference sequence). The CDR3 is 15 residues long. V was pared by 6 bases and J by 4 bases, with 11 bases of the junction left unmatched.

This chain joins TRBV5-1 and TRBJ1-5, with TRBD1 as a possible D gene (5 bases). The CDR3 runs to 17 residues. Germline assignment: CDR1 SGHRS and CDR2 YFSETQ. Trimming shortened V by 0 bases and J by 9 bases, and 22 bases separated the two germline ends. The CDR3 region is CASSLDCLARAGLPQHF. DNA of the CDR3: TGCGCCAGCAGCTTGGATTGTCTCGCACGGGCGGGGCTGCCCCAGCATTTT.

This rearrangement joins TRBV3-1 (or the pseudogene TRBV3-2) to TRBJ2-3, with a tentative D call TRBD2 (5 bases). The CDR3 is 17 residues long. The V gene lost 0 bases and the J gene lost 1 base, with 14 bases spanning the gap. Germline V CDR1 and CDR2: LGHDT, YNNKEL (reference sequence). The CDR3 loop reads CASSQDLVRRGTDTQYF. The CDR3 bases are TGTGCCAGCAGCCAAGATCTTGTTAGGCGGGGCACAGATACGCAGTATTTT.

This clone was recorded only once. This chain connects TRBV28 to TRBJ2-2; D remains unclear. V shed 3 bases and J shed 5 bases, with 13 bases lying between them. The CDR3 has 15 amino acids. Per the germline V gene, CDR1 is MDHEN and CDR2 is SYDVKM. The CDR3 DNA reads TGTGCCAGCAGTTTTTACGGGTTATTGACCGGGGAGCTGTTTTTT. Translating it yields CASSFYGLLTGELFF. The entire variable domain, with the rest obtained from reference TRBV28 and TRBJ2-2, is as follows: DVKVTQSSRYLVKRTGEKVFLECVQDMDHENMFWYRQDPGLGLRLIYFSYDVKMKEKGDIPEGYSVSREKKERFSLILESASTNQTSMYLCASSFYGLLTGELFFGEGSRLTVL.

The chain recombines TRBV6-5 with TRBJ2-2; 8 bases are a match to TRBD2. The CDR3 is made up of 16 amino acids. Germline loops: CDR1 MNHEY, CDR2 SVGAGI. J gave up 8 bases and V 0 bases, and 8 bases lay outside the gene matches. The CDR3 reads CASSYSFPGGRGELFF. CDR3 nucleotide sequence: TGTGCCAGCAGTTACTCGTTTCCGGGGGGGCGTGGGGAGCTGTTTTTT.

This chain uses TRBV6-5 with TRBJ2-7; 10 nucleotides line up with TRBD2. Trimming at V came to 7 bases and at J to 1 base, leaving 7 bases not matched to a gene. The CDR3 contains 15 residues. The germline V gene encodes CDR1 MNHEY and CDR2 SVGAGI. The DNA of the CDR3 is TGTGCCAGCACTAGCGGGGGTGCAACGTCCTACGAGCAGTACTTC. Translated, it gives CASTSGGATSYEQYF.

Only one count was recorded for this clone. J is TRBJ1-2 and V is TRBV19, with a tentative D call TRBD1 (6 bases). V was trimmed by 6 bases and J by 12 bases, leaving 17 bases between them. Germline V lookup: CDR1 LNHDA, CDR2 SQIVND (reference sequence). The CDR3 totals 12 residues. CDR3 DNA sequence: TGTGCCAGTAGACAGGGAACCCTACCCGACACCTTC. As protein: CASRQGTLPDTF.